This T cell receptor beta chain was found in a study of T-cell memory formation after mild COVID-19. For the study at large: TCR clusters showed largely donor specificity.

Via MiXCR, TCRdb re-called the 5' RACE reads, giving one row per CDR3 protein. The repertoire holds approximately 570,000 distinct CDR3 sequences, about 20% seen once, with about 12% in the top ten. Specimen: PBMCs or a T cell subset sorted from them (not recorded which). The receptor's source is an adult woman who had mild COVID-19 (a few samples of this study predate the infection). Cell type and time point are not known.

The CDR3 region is CASSLQAVFNQPQHF. As DNA, the CDR3 is TGTGCCAGCAGCTTACAGGCCGTTTTCAATCAGCCCCAGCATTTT. This chain connects TRBV7-2 to TRBJ1-5; unclear D gene. This CDR3 comprises 15 residues. V was cut by 2 bases and J by 3 bases, with 11 bases left in between. CDR1 SGHTA and CDR2 FQGNSA come from the germline V gene.